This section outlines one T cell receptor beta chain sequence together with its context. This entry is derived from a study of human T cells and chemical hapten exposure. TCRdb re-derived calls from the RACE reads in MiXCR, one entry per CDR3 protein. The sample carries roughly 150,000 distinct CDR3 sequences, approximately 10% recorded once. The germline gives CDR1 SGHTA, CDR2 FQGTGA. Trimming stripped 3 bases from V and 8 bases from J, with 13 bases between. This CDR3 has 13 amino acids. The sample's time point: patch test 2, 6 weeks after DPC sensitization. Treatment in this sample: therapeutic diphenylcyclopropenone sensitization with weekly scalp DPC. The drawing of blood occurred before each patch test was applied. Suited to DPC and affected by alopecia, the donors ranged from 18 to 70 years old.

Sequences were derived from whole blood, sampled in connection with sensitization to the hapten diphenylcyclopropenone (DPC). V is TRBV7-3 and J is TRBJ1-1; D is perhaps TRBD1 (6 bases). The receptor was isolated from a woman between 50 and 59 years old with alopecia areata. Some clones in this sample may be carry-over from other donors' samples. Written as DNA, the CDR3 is TGTGCCAGCAGCTTTAATACAGGGTTCGAAGCTTTCTTT. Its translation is CASSFNTGFEAFF.